This T cell receptor (beta chain) was identified in a study of graft-versus-host responses after intestinal transplantation. A word on this clone: What it recognizes is unknown.

There are 17 residues in the CDR3. V was shortened by 5 bases and J by 5 bases, with 24 bases between the two germline ends. Per the germline V gene, CDR1 is PRHDT and CDR2 is FYEKMQ (reference sequence). Some clones are missing from TCRdb's copy, which holds only in-frame ones; the method was immunoSEQ multiplex PCR. The sample holds over 55,000 clones, roughly 88% seen once. Study outcomes and limitations: There was an association between peak levels of circulating GvH clones and early post-transplant HvG declines. Recipient bone marrow held GvH clones, some seen earlier in ileum or blood.

This sequence joins TRBV13 and TRBJ1-2; a weak D match, TRBD1 (5 bases). This sequence originates from a human donor who received an intestinal transplant. Material: unstimulated CD8+ T cells sorted from spleen or lymph node cells, obtained before intestinal transplant. CDR3 sequence: CASSPGRGTDPLYGYTF. CDR3 nucleotides: TGTGCCAGCAGCCCAGGGCGGGGGACTGACCCTTTATATGGCTACACCTTC.